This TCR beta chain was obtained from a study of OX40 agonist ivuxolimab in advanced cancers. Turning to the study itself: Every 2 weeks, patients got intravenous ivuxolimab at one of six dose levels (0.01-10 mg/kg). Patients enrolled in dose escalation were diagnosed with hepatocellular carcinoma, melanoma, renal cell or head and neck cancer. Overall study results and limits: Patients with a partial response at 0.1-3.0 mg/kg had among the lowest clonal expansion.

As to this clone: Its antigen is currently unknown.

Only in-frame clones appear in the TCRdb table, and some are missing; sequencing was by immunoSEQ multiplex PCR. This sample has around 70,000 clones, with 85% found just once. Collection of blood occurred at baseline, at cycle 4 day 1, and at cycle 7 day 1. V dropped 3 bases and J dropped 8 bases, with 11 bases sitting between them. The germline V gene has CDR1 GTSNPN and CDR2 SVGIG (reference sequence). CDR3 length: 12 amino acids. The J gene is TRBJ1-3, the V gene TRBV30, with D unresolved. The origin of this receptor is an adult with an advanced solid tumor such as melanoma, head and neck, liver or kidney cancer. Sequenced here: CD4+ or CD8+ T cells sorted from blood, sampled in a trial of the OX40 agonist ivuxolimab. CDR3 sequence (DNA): TGTGCCTGGAGCGTTACTCAGGACACCATATATTTT. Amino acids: CAWSVTQDTIYF.